These 30 T cell receptor beta chains were all obtained from the same sample, sequenced in a study of blood T cell repertoires in COVID-19. Some clones are missing from TCRdb's copy, which holds only in-frame ones; the method was immunoSEQ multiplex PCR. This table holds around 190,000 clones, about nine tenths found once. Sequencing used peripheral blood. All receptors derive from a man aged 18 to 30 with active or convalescent COVID-19.

The rearrangement links TRBV19 to TRBJ1-2; D unresolved. Trimming pared 5 bases from V and 3 bases from J, leaving 19 bases between. The germline gives CDR1 LNHDA, CDR2 SQIVND (reference sequence). This CDR3 is built from 16 residues. DNA of the CDR3: TGTGCCAGTAGTTGGTCAGGCGAGCCGTCTTACTATGGCTACACCTTC. Its protein product is CASSWSGEPSYYGYTF.

The gene calls are TRBV10-3 and TRBJ2-1; 8 bases are a match to TRBD2. The CDR3 consists of 13 residues. The J segment lost 6 bases and the V segment lost 7 bases, leaving 5 bases of the junction unmatched. Germline V gene sequence: CDR1 ENHRY, CDR2 SYGVKD. In DNA, the CDR3 is TGTGCCATCACCGGGAGGGCCGGCAATGAGCAGTTCTTC. Translation gives CAITGRAGNEQFF.

This chain connects TRBV7-8 to TRBJ1-5; D unclear. Deletions cut 3 bases from V and 7 bases from J, with 19 bases between. There are 16 residues in the CDR3. CDR1 is SGHVS and CDR2 is FQNEAQ in the germline V gene. CDR3 nucleotide sequence: TGTGCCAGCAGCTTTAGTTCGTACGGGGTGGGACAGCCCCAGCATTTT. The encoded protein is CASSFSSYGVGQPQHF. The full variable domain, completed using reference TRBV7-8 and TRBJ1-5, is GAGVSQSPRYKVAKRGQDVALRCDPISGHVSLFWYQQALGQGPEFLTYFQNEAQLDKSGLPSDRFFAERPEGSVSTLKIQRTQQEDSAVYLCASSFSSYGVGQPQHFGDGTRLSIL.

The gene calls are TRBV6-6 and TRBJ2-2; 7 bases match TRBD1. The CDR3 sequence is 14 residues long. Germline-derived CDR1 and CDR2 are MNHNY and SVGAGI (reference sequence). The ends lost 7 bases at V and 4 bases at J; junction bases unmatched: 6. This CDR3 is CASIPTGPTGELFF. The CDR3, as DNA: TGTGCCAGCATCCCGACAGGGCCCACCGGGGAGCTGTTTTTT.

J is TRBJ1-2 and V is TRBV6-2 or TRBV6-3; D unresolved. The germline CDR1 and CDR2 sequences are MNHEY and SVGEGT. Trimming removed 6 bases from V and 0 bases from J, with 11 bases in between. The CDR3 length is 14 residues. The CDR3 DNA reads TGTGCCAGCAGCCCCCCCGGGGCTAACTATGGCTACACCTTC. Its translation is CASSPPGANYGYTF.

J is TRBJ2-1 and V is TRBV5-1; TRBD2 agrees at 9 bases. Germline V CDR1 and CDR2: SGHRS, YFSETQ. The CDR3 totals 16 residues. With V trimmed by 4 bases and J by 10 bases, 15 bases remained unmatched. CDR3 DNA: TGCGCCAGCAGCGTGGATCCTAGCGGGGCCGGATGGGAGCAGTTCTTC. This translates into CASSVDPSGAGWEQFF.

V is TRBV5-1 and J is TRBJ1-5; 10 bases map to TRBD1. The J segment lost 4 bases and the V segment lost 3 bases, leaving 4 bases of the junction unmatched. This CDR3 comprises 15 residues. Germline values: CDR1 SGHRS, CDR2 YFSETQ. The CDR3 nucleotides read TGCGCCAGCAGCTCAGGGACAGGGGATAATCAGCCCCAGCATTTT. Translation gives CASSSGTGDNQPQHF.

The chain couples TRBV6-2 or TRBV6-3 to TRBJ2-1; D is possibly TRBD2 (6 bases). V was shortened by 3 bases and J by 13 bases, with 19 bases between the two germline ends. CDR3 length equals 14 residues. Germline V gene sequence: CDR1 MNHEY, CDR2 SVGEGT. CDR3 coding DNA: TGTGCCAGCAGTTATAAAGGATCGGGGGTCGAACAGTTCTTC. It yields the protein CASSYKGSGVEQFF.

This chain connects TRBV4-1 to TRBJ2-5; 7 bases line up with TRBD1. CDR3 size: 14 residues. J gave up 2 bases and V 5 bases, and 5 bases lay outside the gene matches. The V gene's germline CDR1 is MGHRA and CDR2 YSYEKL. As DNA, the CDR3 is TGCGCCAGCAGCAGGGGACAGAATCAAGAGACCCAGTACTTC. Amino acids: CASSRGQNQETQYF.

The rearrangement joins TRBV27 to TRBJ1-2, with TRBD1 as a possible D gene (5 bases). CDR3 size: 12 residues. Per germline, CDR1 MNHEY and CDR2 SMNVEV (reference sequence). V was clipped by 6 bases and J by 6 bases, with 11 bases between them. The CDR3 DNA reads TGTGCCAGCAGCGGGGGGTTCGATGGCTACACCTTC. It yields the protein CASSGGFDGYTF.

The chain links TRBV30 to TRBJ1-2; unclear D gene. The CDR3 spans 15 residues. Germline-derived CDR1 and CDR2 are GTSNPN and SVGIG (reference sequence). V lost 0 bases, J lost 4 bases, and 15 bases lay in between. The CDR3 sequence is CAWSVDSADTYGYTF. The CDR3 nucleotides read TGTGCCTGGAGTGTGGATAGCGCAGACACCTATGGCTACACCTTC.

The CDR3 here is CASRPGLAGVLEQFF. DNA of the CDR3: TGTGCCAGCAGACCGGGACTAGCGGGAGTTCTTGAGCAGTTCTTC. This chain connects TRBV6-6 to TRBJ2-1; 14 positions agree with TRBD2. Germline V gene sequence: CDR1 MNHNY, CDR2 SVGAGI (reference sequence). J was trimmed by 9 bases and V by 6 bases; bases with no gene match: 7. The CDR3 extends over 15 amino acids.

This chain uses TRBV5-1 with TRBJ1-1; 8 bases fit TRBD1. The germline V gene has CDR1 SGHRS and CDR2 YFSETQ. The CDR3 runs 16 residues. The V gene end was trimmed by 6 bases and the J gene end by 0 bases; junction bases not matched to a gene: 10. The CDR3 DNA sequence: TGCGCCAGCAAAATAGACAGGGGAACCATGAACACTGAAGCTTTCTTT. It yields the protein CASKIDRGTMNTEAFF. Looking up the rest from reference TRBV5-1 and TRBJ1-1 gives the full variable domain: KAGVTQTPRYLIKTRGQQVTLSCSPISGHRSVSWYQQTPGQGLQFLFEYFSETQRNKGNFPGRFSGRQFSNSRSEMNVSTLELGDSALYLCASKIDRGTMNTEAFFGQGTRLTVV.

The chain recombines TRBV5-1 with TRBJ1-4, with D hard to call. This CDR3 region has 15 residues. V was clipped by 0 bases and J by 1 base, with 7 bases between them. Germline CDR1 SGHRS, CDR2 YFSETQ. CDR3 sequence reads: CASSLGGRTNEKLFF. The CDR3 nucleotides read TGCGCCAGCAGCTTGGGTGGGCGAACTAATGAAAAACTGTTTTTT.

This clone was observed once. The chain links TRBV6-2 or TRBV6-3 to TRBJ2-1; weak D call: TRBD2 (5 bases). The length of the CDR3 is 17 residues. The V end was cut by 6 bases, the J end by 6 bases, with 24 bases between. The germline gives CDR1 MNHEY, CDR2 SVGEGT. Here the CDR3 DNA reads TGTGCCAGCAGCGTTACGATTTCAGTGGGAGAACCCAATGAGCAGTTCTTC. Its translation: CASSVTISVGEPNEQFF.

V gene TRBV9 combines with J gene TRBJ1-1, with TRBD1 matching over 8 bases. The germline gives CDR1 SGDLS, CDR2 YYNGEE. The CDR3 is 15 residues long. V trimming: 0 bases; J trimming: 5 bases; junction bases outside the gene matches: 6. CDR3 nucleotides: TGTGCCAGCAGCGTAGATGGACAGGGCTTTACTGAAGCTTTCTTT. As protein: CASSVDGQGFTEAFF.

The chain recombines TRBV27 with TRBJ2-2; no firm D call. CDR3 length equals 15 residues. The germline CDR1 and CDR2 sequences are MNHEY and SMNVEV (reference sequence). V shed 3 bases and J shed 1 base, with 9 bases lying between them. The CDR3: CASSFISLNTGELFF. In nucleotides, the CDR3 is TGTGCCAGCAGTTTTATCAGTCTGAACACCGGGGAGCTGTTTTTT.

V usage is TRBV6-5 and J usage is TRBJ1-1; 7 bases are a match to TRBD1. Germline lookup yields CDR1 MNHEY and CDR2 SVGAGI. With V trimmed by 4 bases and J by 0 bases, 5 bases remained unmatched. The CDR3 totals 15 residues. CDR3 sequence reads: CASSSTTGLNTEAFF. CDR3 DNA: TGTGCCAGCAGTTCTACGACAGGGTTGAACACTGAAGCTTTCTTT.

The rearrangement links TRBV15 to TRBJ2-1, with D tentatively TRBD2 (6 bases). Germline V gives CDR1 LNHNV, CDR2 YYDKDF (reference sequence). The V end lost 0 bases, the J end lost 8 bases, and 17 bases lay between the germline ends. The CDR3 runs to 16 residues. In DNA form, the CDR3 reads TGTGCCACCAGCAGAGATAGAACGGGGGTATCCCATGAGCAGTTCTTC. Residues: CATSRDRTGVSHEQFF.

This chain uses TRBV12-3 or TRBV12-4 with TRBJ2-7; maybe TRBD1 (6 bases). The CDR3 loop spans 13 amino acids. The ends were cut back, 10 bases at V and 4 bases at J, with 17 bases in the middle. CDR3 protein: CATSGDTSYEQYF. CDR3 sequence (DNA): TGTGCCACCTCCGGGGACACCAGTTACGAGCAGTACTTC.

The sample holds one count of this clone. The chain couples TRBV19 to TRBJ1-1; maybe TRBD1 (6 bases). Germline CDR1 LNHDA, CDR2 SQIVND (reference sequence). V lost 5 bases and J 6 bases, leaving 16 bases between the germline ends. The CDR3 sequence is 14 residues long. DNA of the CDR3: TGTGCCAGTAGTGCCCACAGGGAAGGAGCTGAAGCTTTCTTT. Translating gives CASSAHREGAEAFF.

The CDR3 loop is CASSQASGETQYF. The CDR3 DNA reads as TGCGCCAGCAGCCAAGCCAGCGGGGAGACCCAGTACTTC. The chain carries TRBV4-3 and TRBJ2-5; weak D call: TRBD2 (6 bases). CDR3 length equals 13 residues. The germline CDR1 and CDR2 sequences are LGHNA and YSLEER. Trimming shortened V by 1 base and J by 5 bases, and 8 bases separated the two germline ends.

This chain uses TRBV19 with TRBJ1-1; no definite D call. The V gene's germline CDR1 is LNHDA and CDR2 SQIVND (reference sequence). Trimming removed 7 bases at V and 0 bases at J, with 15 bases between. The CDR3 loop spans 15 amino acids. The CDR3 loop is CASTLGTSLNTEAFF. CDR3 coding DNA: TGTGCCAGTACCCTAGGTACCAGCCTGAACACTGAAGCTTTCTTT.

The chain carries TRBV11-2 and TRBJ2-5; D ambiguous. The ends were cut back, 6 bases at V and 5 bases at J, with 13 bases in the middle. This CDR3 comprises 13 residues. CDR1 and CDR2 from the germline V gene are SGHAT and FQNNGV. The CDR3 DNA follows: TGTGCCAGCAGGGGTCTAGTTTGGGAGACCCAGTACTTC. It specifies CASRGLVWETQYF. The full variable domain, its missing parts supplied by reference TRBV11-2 and TRBJ2-5, is EAGVAQSPRYKIIEKRQSVAFWCNPISGHATLYWYQQILGQGPKLLIQFQNNGVVDDSQLPKDRFSAERLKGVDSTLKIQPAKLEDSAVYLCASRGLVWETQYFGPGTRLLVL.

The rearrangement links TRBV30 to TRBJ2-7, with TRBD2 matching 11 bases. Germline loops: CDR1 GTSNPN, CDR2 SVGIG (reference sequence). This CDR3 region has 14 residues. The junction had 7 bases not matched to a gene; V was cut back by 2 bases and J by 7 bases. CDR3 region: CAWSRTSGGGEQYF. DNA of the CDR3: TGTGCCTGGAGTAGAACTAGCGGGGGAGGGGAGCAGTACTTC.

The chain carries TRBV15 and TRBJ1-2, with 7 bases that match TRBD1. The V segment lost 3 bases and the J segment 4 bases; nucleotides outside the gene matches: 5. The CDR3 loop spans 14 amino acids. The germline CDR1 and CDR2 sequences are LNHNV and YYDKDF (reference sequence). For the CDR3, the DNA is TGTGCCACCAGCAGGACGACAGGGACCTATGGCTACACCTTC. This gives the protein CATSRTTGTYGYTF.

The gene calls are TRBV28 and TRBJ2-6; 12 nucleotides agree with TRBD2. Germline CDR1 reads MDHEN; CDR2 reads SYDVKM. Trimming at V came to 5 bases and at J to 0 bases, leaving 11 bases not matched to a gene. The CDR3 is made up of 20 amino acids. The DNA of the CDR3 is TGTGCCAGCAGTCCACCTCTCGGACTAGCGGGATACTCTGGGGCCAACGTCCTGACTTTC. Its translation is CASSPPLGLAGYSGANVLTF. Based on the CDR3 plus reference TRBV28 and TRBJ2-6, the full variable domain is DVKVTQSSRYLVKRTGEKVFLECVQDMDHENMFWYRQDPGLGLRLIYFSYDVKMKEKGDIPEGYSVSREKKERFSLILESASTNQTSMYLCASSPPLGLAGYSGANVLTFGAGSRLTVL.

This clone was seen only once. This sequence joins TRBV19 and TRBJ2-5; possibly TRBD1 for D (5 bases). V was cut by 5 bases and J by 1 base, with 8 bases left in between. This CDR3 is built from 13 residues. Germline-derived CDR1 and CDR2 are LNHDA and SQIVND (reference sequence). This CDR3 is CASSPTVQETQYF. The CDR3 DNA sequence: TGTGCCAGTAGTCCGACAGTCCAAGAGACCCAGTACTTC.

This clone was seen just once. The V and J genes are TRBV5-1 and TRBJ2-5, with TRBD1 matching 8 bases. The trim removed 5 bases at V and 5 bases at J, leaving 5 bases unmatched. CDR3 length equals 13 residues. Per the germline V gene, CDR1 is SGHRS and CDR2 is YFSETQ. As DNA, the CDR3 is TGCGCCAGCAGGGTATCAGGGGGCGAGACCCAGTACTTC. Protein: CASRVSGGETQYF.

J is TRBJ1-5 and V is TRBV19; D not certain. Germline V lookup: CDR1 LNHDA, CDR2 SQIVND (reference sequence). This CDR3 is 13 amino acids long. V was clipped by 6 bases and J by 7 bases, with 13 bases between them. The CDR3: CASSGSSRQPQHF. The DNA for the CDR3 is TGTGCCAGTAGCGGGAGCAGCCGGCAGCCCCAGCATTTT.